A single sample is the source of the 8 T cell receptor beta chains below, sequenced in a study of cytomegalovirus exposure and HLA in healthy donors. Profiled with immunoSEQ multiplex PCR; TCRdb holds only in-frame clones, not every one. The data hold around 250,000 clones, with 85% to 90% observed a single time. The sequenced sample was PBMCs. These receptors originate from a woman under 30 in good health and CMV-seronegative.

The chain joins TRBV6-5 to TRBJ1-2; the match to TRBD1 covers 7 bases. V trimming: 2 bases; J trimming: 3 bases; junction bases outside the gene matches: 3. Germline lookup yields CDR1 MNHEY and CDR2 SVGAGI. The CDR3 is 14 residues long. DNA for the CDR3: TGTGCCAGCAGTTACGCGGGACAGCACTATGGCTACACCTTC. Translated, it gives CASSYAGQHYGYTF.

The rearrangement uses TRBV5-3 and TRBJ2-5; unclear D gene. TRBV5-3 is classed as an ORF, of uncertain function. The CDR3 is 15 residues long. The germline V and J ends were trimmed by 4 bases and 1 base, with 14 bases remaining between them. CDR3 residues: CARSPPVLAQETQYF. CDR3 in DNA: TGTGCCAGAAGCCCCCCAGTCCTGGCCCAAGAGACCCAGTACTTC.

The chain recombines TRBV6-6 with TRBJ1-4, with TRBD1 matching 10 bases. This CDR3 is 15 amino acids long. CDR1 is MNHNY and CDR2 is SVGAGI in the germline V gene (reference sequence). Trimming took 8 bases from V and 4 from J; bases not matched to a gene: 7. For the CDR3, the DNA is TGTGCCAGCCGAGGGGGGGACAGGGGTAATGAAAAACTGTTTTTT. Translated, it gives CASRGGDRGNEKLFF.

The rearrangement joins TRBV7-6 to TRBJ1-6; D gene ambiguous. V was clipped by 5 bases and J by 4 bases, with 6 bases between them. In germline, CDR1 is SGHVS, CDR2 FNYEAQ. The length of the CDR3 is 13 residues. The CDR3 is CASSPGYNSPLHF. The CDR3 DNA is TGTGCCAGCAGCCCGGGGTATAATTCACCCCTCCACTTT.

The chain recombines TRBV4-1 with TRBJ1-1; D remains unclear. Trimming removed 0 bases at V and 3 bases at J, with 11 bases between. There are 15 residues in the CDR3. Germline CDR1 and CDR2: MGHRA and YSYEKL. The CDR3 nucleotides read TGCGCCAGCAGCCAAGAAAAACAGTCCCACACTGAAGCTTTCTTT. As protein: CASSQEKQSHTEAFF.

The rearrangement joins TRBV28 to TRBJ1-1; 9 bases are shared with TRBD1. The CDR3 has 12 amino acids. The germline CDR1 and CDR2 sequences are MDHEN and SYDVKM. The J segment lost 11 bases and the V segment lost 7 bases, leaving 8 bases of the junction unmatched. The CDR3 DNA reads TGTGCCAGCAACACAGGGGGCACCTCGGCTTTCTTT. Translation gives CASNTGGTSAFF.

V is TRBV10-3 and J is TRBJ1-2; D gene unclear. CDR3 length equals 12 residues. V lost 6 bases and J 4 bases, leaving 9 bases between the germline ends. Germline CDR1 reads ENHRY; CDR2 reads SYGVKD. Written as DNA, the CDR3 is TGTGCCATCAGCTCCTCGTTCTATGGCTACACCTTC. Protein product: CAISSSFYGYTF.

A few counts support this clone. V is TRBV7-3 and J is TRBJ2-7; possible D gene TRBD1, 6 bases. Trimming removed 2 bases from V and 3 bases from J, with 8 bases in between. Germline assignment: CDR1 SGHTA and CDR2 FQGTGA. The CDR3 runs 13 residues. CDR3 residues: CASSLDRYYEQYF. Written as DNA, the CDR3 is TGTGCCAGCAGCTTAGACAGGTACTACGAGCAGTACTTC.